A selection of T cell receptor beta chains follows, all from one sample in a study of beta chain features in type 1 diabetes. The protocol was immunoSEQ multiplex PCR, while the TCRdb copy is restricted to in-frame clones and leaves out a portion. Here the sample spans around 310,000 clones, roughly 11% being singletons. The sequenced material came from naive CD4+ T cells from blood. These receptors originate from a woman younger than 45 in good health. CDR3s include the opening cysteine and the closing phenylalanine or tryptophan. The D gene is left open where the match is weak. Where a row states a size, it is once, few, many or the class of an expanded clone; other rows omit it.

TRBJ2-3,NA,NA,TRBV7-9,TGTGCCAGCAGCTTATACCGGGGATCCACAGATACGCAGTATTTT,CASSLYRGSTDTQYF
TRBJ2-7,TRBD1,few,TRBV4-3,TGCGCCAGCAGCCCATTCCGAACAGGGGAGAGCTCCTACGAGCAGTACTTC,CASSPFRTGESSYEQYF
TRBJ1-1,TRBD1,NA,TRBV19,TGTGCCAGCGCGGGACAGGCGAACACTGAAGCTTTCTTT,CASAGQANTEAFF
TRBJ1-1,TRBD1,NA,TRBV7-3,TGTGCCAGCAGCCTGCAGGGACAGCCAAACACTGAAGCTTTCTTT,CASSLQGQPNTEAFF
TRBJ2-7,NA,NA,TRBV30,TGTGCCTGGAGTCGCCGACAGGACGCCTCCTACGAGCAGTACTTC,CAWSRRQDASYEQYF
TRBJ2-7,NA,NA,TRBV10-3,TGTGCCATCAGTCCAGGGTCCCACGAGCAGTACTTC,CAISPGSHEQYF
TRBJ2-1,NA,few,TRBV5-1,TGCGCCAGCAGGGCGTCCCAGGGGAATGAGCAGTTCTTC,CASRASQGNEQFF
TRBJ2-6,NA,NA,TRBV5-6,TGTGCCAGCAGCTTGGATCTCTCTGGGGCCAACGTCCTGACTTTC,CASSLDLSGANVLTF
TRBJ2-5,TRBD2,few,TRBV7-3,TGTGCCAGCAGCAAAACTAGCGGGAGGTTTGAGACCCAGTACTTC,CASSKTSGRFETQYF
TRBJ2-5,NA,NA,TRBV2,TGTGCCAGCGATCAACAGGGTTGGGAGACCCAGTACTTC,CASDQQGWETQYF
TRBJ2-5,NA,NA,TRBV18,TGTGCCAGCTCGCTTGGAGGGGTTACTGGCGAGACCCAGTACTTC,CASSLGGVTGETQYF
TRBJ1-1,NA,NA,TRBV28,TGTGCCAGCAGTTTAAGCCCCCCAGGGTTTACTGAAGCTTTCTTT,CASSLSPPGFTEAFF
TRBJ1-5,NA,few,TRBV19,TGTGCCAGTAGCCAGGGTGGCAATCAGCCCCAGCATTTT,CASSQGGNQPQHF
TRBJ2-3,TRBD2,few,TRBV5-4,TGTGCCAGCAGCCAGGGACTAGCGGGAGAGGGAGATACGCAGTATTTT,CASSQGLAGEGDTQYF
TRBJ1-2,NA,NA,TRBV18,TGTGCCAGCTCACCAACTGGGGGGTCCACCGATGGCTACACCTTC,CASSPTGGSTDGYTF
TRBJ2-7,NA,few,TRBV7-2,TGTGCCAGCAGCTTAGTAGGGGTTGGAGGGGAGCAGTACTTC,CASSLVGVGGEQYF
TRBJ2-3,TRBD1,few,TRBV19,TGTGCCAGTAGAGACAGGGTGGGCACAGATACGCAGTATTTT,CASRDRVGTDTQYF
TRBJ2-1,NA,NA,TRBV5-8,TGTGCCAGCAGCATAAACTTCGCCTGGCAGTTCTTC,CASSINFAWQFF
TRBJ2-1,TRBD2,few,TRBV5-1,TGCGCCAGCAGCTTGAGGACTAGCGGGAGTGCGAATGAGCAGTTCTTC,CASSLRTSGSANEQFF
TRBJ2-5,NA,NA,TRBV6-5,TGTGCCAGCTCTAAACAACAGTGGCCGGTGACCCAGTACTTC,CASSKQQWPVTQYF
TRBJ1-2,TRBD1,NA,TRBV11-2,TGTGCCAGCAGTTCAAGCACAGGGGGCCATGGCTACACCTTC,CASSSSTGGHGYTF
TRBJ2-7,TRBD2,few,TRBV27,TGTGCTCAACACCCCCCTTCGCGGGAGGCCGTCCTCTCCTACGAGCAGTACTTC,CAQHPPSREAVLSYEQYF
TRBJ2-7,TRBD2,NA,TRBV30,TGTGCCTGGAGGGCTAGCGGGAGTTCCTACGAGCAGTACTTC,CAWRASGSSYEQYF
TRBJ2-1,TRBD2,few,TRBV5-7,TGTGCCAGCAGCTTGATTGGCGGGAGGGCCATTGAGCAGTTCTTC,CASSLIGGRAIEQFF
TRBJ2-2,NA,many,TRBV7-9,TGTGCCAGCAGCCCCCCTCCGAACACCGGGGAGCTGTTTTTT,CASSPPPNTGELFF
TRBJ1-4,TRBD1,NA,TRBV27,TGTGCCAGCAGCAAACAGGGGGTGGATGAAAAACTGTTTTTT,CASSKQGVDEKLFF
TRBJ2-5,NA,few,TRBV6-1,TGTGCCAGCAGTGAGTTGGCAGGATTGGGGACCCAGTACTTC,CASSELAGLGTQYF
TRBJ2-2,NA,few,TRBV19,TGTGCCAGTAAATTCCTTAGGACTAACACCGGGGAGCTGTTTTTT,CASKFLRTNTGELFF
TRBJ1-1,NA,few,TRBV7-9,TGTGCCAGCACCCACCCATCGGGAACTGAAGCTTTCTTT,CASTHPSGTEAFF
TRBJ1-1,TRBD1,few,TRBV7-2,TGTGCCAGCAGCCTAACAGGGGAGAACACTGAAGCTTTCTTT,CASSLTGENTEAFF
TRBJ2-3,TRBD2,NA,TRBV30,TGTGCCTGGAGTGCGACTAGCGGGGCCACAGATACGCAGTATTTT,CAWSATSGATDTQYF
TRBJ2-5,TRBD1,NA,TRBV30,TGTGCCTGGAGCACCACAGGGGTAGAAGAGACCCAGTACTTC,CAWSTTGVEETQYF
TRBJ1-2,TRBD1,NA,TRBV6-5,TGTGCCAGCAGTCAGACAGGGGAAGGCTACACCTTC,CASSQTGEGYTF
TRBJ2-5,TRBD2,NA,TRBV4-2,TGTGCCAGCAGCGACTTGGGACTAGCGGACCCCAAGACCCAGTACTTC,CASSDLGLADPKTQYF
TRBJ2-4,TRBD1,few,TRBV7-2,TGTGCCAGCAGCTTAGGTGGGAAGGGGGCTCCCAAAAACATTCAGTACTTC,CASSLGGKGAPKNIQYF
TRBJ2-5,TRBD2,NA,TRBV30,TGTGCCTGGAGTGTAGGGGCGGGAGGGGCGACCCAGTACTTC,CAWSVGAGGATQYF
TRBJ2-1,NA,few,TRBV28,TGTGCCAGCTCTCGCGGGTGGCAAAATGAGCAGTTCTTC,CASSRGWQNEQFF
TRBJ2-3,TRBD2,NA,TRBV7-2,TGTGCCAGCAGCATTAGCGGGATAAGCACAGATACGCAGTATTTT,CASSISGISTDTQYF
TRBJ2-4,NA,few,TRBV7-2,TGTGCCAGCAGCTTAATAACCGGGGGAGACATTCAGTACTTC,CASSLITGGDIQYF
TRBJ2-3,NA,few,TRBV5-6,TGTGCCAGCAGCTTGGCCAGGGATACGCAGTATTTT,CASSLARDTQYF
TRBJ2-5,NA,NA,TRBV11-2,TGTGCCAGCAGCTTAAGGGGGGAGACCCAGTACTTC,CASSLRGETQYF
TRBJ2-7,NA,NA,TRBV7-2,TGTGCCAGCAGCCCGCCCGCTGGCGGGTGGAGCTCCTACGAGCAGTACTTC,CASSPPAGGWSSYEQYF
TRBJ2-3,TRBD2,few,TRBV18,TGTGCCAGCTCACCACTCACCCTCGGTAGCGGGAGGGGCGATACGCAGTATTTT,CASSPLTLGSGRGDTQYF
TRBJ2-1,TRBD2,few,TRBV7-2,TGTGCCAGCAACCATAGACTAGCGGGAGAATTCAATGAGCAGTTCTTC,CASNHRLAGEFNEQFF
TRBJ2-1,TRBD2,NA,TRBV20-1,TGCAGTGCTGCCGGGACTAGTCCGTTCTTC,CSAAGTSPFF
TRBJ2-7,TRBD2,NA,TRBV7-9,TGTGCCAGCAGCTTCACGGGCGGGGGAAACGAGCAGTACTTC,CASSFTGGGNEQYF
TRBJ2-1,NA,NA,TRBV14,TGTGCCAGCAGCCAACTACTAGAGACTTACTCCTACAATGAGCAGTTCTTC,CASSQLLETYSYNEQFF
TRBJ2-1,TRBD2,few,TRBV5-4,TGTGCCAGCAGCCGGACTAGCGGGATTGTCTATGAGCAGTTCTTC,CASSRTSGIVYEQFF
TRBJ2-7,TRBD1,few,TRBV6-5,TGTGCCAGCAATCCGGGGACAGGGGGCTTCCACGAGCAGTACTTC,CASNPGTGGFHEQYF
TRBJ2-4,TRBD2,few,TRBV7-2,TGTGCCAGCAGCCCCGGGGGACTAGCGGAAAACATTCAGTACTTC,CASSPGGLAENIQYF
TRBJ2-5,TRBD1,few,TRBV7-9,TGTGCCAGCAGCTTAGGGGACAGGGGCCAAGAGACCCAGTACTTC,CASSLGDRGQETQYF
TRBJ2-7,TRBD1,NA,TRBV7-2,TGTGCCAGCAGCGAGCAGGACAGGGCTGTTTCCTACGAGCAGTACTTC,CASSEQDRAVSYEQYF
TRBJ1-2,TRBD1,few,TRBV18,TGTGCCAGCGTACCGGGGACAGGCGAACACTATGGCTACACCTTC,CASVPGTGEHYGYTF
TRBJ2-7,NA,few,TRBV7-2,TGTGCCAGCAGCTCACCCGACAGGATCGCCTACGAGCAGTACTTC,CASSSPDRIAYEQYF
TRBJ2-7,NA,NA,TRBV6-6,TGTGCCAGCAGTTACGGGGGGACTTCCTACGAGCAGTACTTC,CASSYGGTSYEQYF
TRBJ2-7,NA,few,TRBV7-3,TGTGCCAGCAGCCCTGGGCACTCCTACGAGCAGTACTTC,CASSPGHSYEQYF